The rows below give T cell receptor beta chains drawn from one sample of a study of cytomegalovirus exposure and HLA in healthy donors. Profiled with immunoSEQ multiplex PCR; TCRdb holds only in-frame clones, not every one. The sample lists some 140,000 clones; 73% were seen once. The sample consisted of PBMCs. These receptors were collected from a woman between 35 and 50 years old in good health and CMV-seronegative. The CDR3 runs from the conserved cysteine through the conserved F or W. D genes are given only for firm matches. Clone size is shown for a subset of rows, as once, few, many or a class of expanded clone.

J gene	clone size	V gene	D gene	CDR3 protein	CDR3 DNA
TRBJ2-1	few	TRBV5-6	.	CASSFFPYNEQFF	TGTGCCAGCAGCTTCTTCCCCTACAATGAGCAGTTCTTC
TRBJ2-6	.	TRBV27	TRBD1	CASSRGPGANVLTF	TGTGCCAGCAGCAGGGGGCCTGGGGCCAACGTCCTGACTTTC
TRBJ1-2	.	TRBV2	.	CASSADSPSGYTF	TGTGCCAGCAGTGCGGACAGCCCATCTGGCTACACCTTC
TRBJ1-5	.	TRBV28	TRBD1	CASSFRGLRVGNQPQHF	TGTGCCAGCAGTTTCAGGGGGCTTAGGGTAGGCAATCAGCCCCAGCATTTT
TRBJ2-2	once	TRBV4-1	.	CASSQGGTSTGELFF	TGCGCCAGCAGCCAAGGTGGGACATCCACCGGGGAGCTGTTTTTT
TRBJ1-1	.	TRBV5-1	.	CASSLMGDMNTEAFF	TGCGCCAGCAGCTTGATGGGGGACATGAACACTGAAGCTTTCTTT
TRBJ2-3	.	TRBV5-1	.	CASSSEDSSTDTQYF	TGCGCCAGCAGCTCCGAGGACTCCAGCACAGATACGCAGTATTTT
TRBJ1-1	once	TRBV11-2	TRBD1	CASSFRDSTFLLNTEAFF	TGTGCCAGCAGCTTTCGGGACAGTACTTTCCTATTGAACACTGAAGCTTTCTTT
TRBJ1-3	once	TRBV5-1	.	CASSQTESRNTIYF	TGCGCCAGCAGCCAAACTGAAAGTCGGAACACCATATATTTT
TRBJ2-5	.	TRBV4-1	TRBD2	CASGGLAREETQYF	TGCGCCAGCGGTGGACTAGCAAGAGAAGAGACCCAGTACTTC
TRBJ2-1	.	TRBV28	TRBD1	CASSSDRAPPWNEQFF	TGTGCCAGCAGTTCCGACAGGGCCCCCCCGTGGAATGAGCAGTTCTTC
TRBJ1-5	.	TRBV7-6	.	CASSLDPWPNNQPQHF	TGTGCCAGCAGCTTAGACCCCTGGCCAAACAATCAGCCCCAGCATTTT
TRBJ1-4	few	TRBV5-1	.	CASTHEGRRDEKLFF	TGCGCCAGCACCCACGAGGGCAGGAGGGATGAAAAACTGTTTTTT
TRBJ1-3	.	TRBV25-1	.	CASSEAGRGDTIYF	TGTGCCAGCAGTGAGGCAGGCCGGGGAGACACCATATATTTT
TRBJ2-3	.	TRBV6-1	.	CASKEAISTDTQYF	TGTGCCAGCAAAGAGGCGATCAGCACAGATACGCAGTATTTT
TRBJ1-6	.	TRBV2	.	CASSEEGGWNSPLHF	TGTGCCAGCAGTGAAGAGGGGGGGTGGAATTCACCCCTCCACTTT
TRBJ1-5	once	TRBV6-7	TRBD1	CASSYSTGPEYSNQPQHF	TGTGCCAGCAGTTACTCGACAGGGCCGGAATATAGCAATCAGCCCCAGCATTTT
TRBJ2-1	.	TRBV6-6	.	CASSLAGQSYNEQFF	TGTGCCAGCAGTTTGGCGGGACAGTCCTACAATGAGCAGTTCTTC
TRBJ2-7	.	TRBV2	TRBD1	CASSGGTGTYEQYF	TGTGCCAGCAGTGGGGGGACAGGGACCTACGAGCAGTACTTC
TRBJ1-1	few	TRBV28	.	CASSSPGSNTEAFF	TGTGCCAGCAGTTCCCCAGGGTCGAACACTGAAGCTTTCTTT